The rows below give T cell receptor beta chains drawn from one sample of a study of blood T cell repertoires in COVID-19. TCRdb's copy holds only in-frame clones and misses some; the assay was immunoSEQ multiplex PCR. This sample has about 320,000 clones; over 70% occur once, and the top ten carry approximately 1.3%. Material for sequencing was peripheral blood. These receptors originate from a woman between 45 and 60 years old with acute or convalescent COVID-19. Each CDR3 is given with its conserved first and last residue.

V	length	J	CDR3
TRBV2	15	TRBJ2-2	CASRGGLAGTGELFF
TRBV3-1/TRBV3-2	13	TRBJ1-1	CASSQESLTEAFF
TRBV15	16	TRBJ1-1	CATSRGGAGGLAEAFF
TRBV4-2	15	TRBJ2-7	CASSLTGQGGDEQYF
TRBV5-1	14	TRBJ1-2	CASSREGGNYGYTF
TRBV7-2	14	TRBJ2-5	CASSPLGAQETQYF
TRBV7-9	14	TRBJ2-4	CASSLLGLKNIQYF
TRBV18	14	TRBJ1-4	CASSPAPRGEKLFF
TRBV5-5	14	TRBJ1-1	CASSLGGPGTEAFF
TRBV11-2	15	TRBJ1-6	CASTPVGGGISPLHF